This entry concerns a single TCR beta chain. The data were taken from a study of blood T cell repertoires in COVID-19. Cohort 3 recovered donors had two negative PCRs, clearance, or symptom resolution. Produced via immunoSEQ multiplex PCR; TCRdb's table is partial and in-frame only. In the table there are roughly 520,000 clones, around nine tenths of which are singletons. The CDR3 covers 15 residues. With 1 base removed from V and 4 bases from J, the gap between germline ends came to 13 bases. The germline V gene encodes CDR1 SGHTA and CDR2 FQGNSA. The V and J genes are TRBV7-2 and TRBJ1-2; weak D call: TRBD1 (6 bases). The TCR originated in a woman aged 40 to 50 who had recovered from COVID-19. Material: PBMCs or T cells enriched from blood (not recorded which). The DNA for the CDR3 is TGTGCCAGCAGCTTAGGGTCAGGGGTTGCCTATGGCTACACCTTC. Encoded protein: CASSLGSGVAYGYTF.